A selection of T cell receptor beta chains follows, all from one sample in a study of blood T cell repertoires in COVID-19. TCRdb's table, derived via immunoSEQ multiplex PCR, lists solely in-frame clones and lacks some. The data show 300,000 to 400,000 clones, less than 90% seen once. Sequencing used peripheral blood. The origin of the receptors is a woman aged 55-70 years with COVID-19, enrolled during active disease. CDR3s include the opening cysteine and the closing phenylalanine or tryptophan. Each record gives: D gene, clone size, V gene, J gene, CDR3 protein, CDR3 DNA. A D gene is named only where the DNA matches it firmly. Clone size, where shown, is once, few, many, or a class for clones that have expanded.

>TRBD2|.|TRBV15|TRBJ2-1
CATSRETGGALGEQFF
TGTGCCACCAGCAGAGAGACCGGGGGGGCCTTGGGTGAGCAGTTCTTC
>TRBD2|.|TRBV9|TRBJ2-6
CASRRGSSGANVLTF
TGTGCCAGCAGGCGGGGGAGCTCTGGGGCCAACGTCCTGACTTTC
>.|once|TRBV7-8|TRBJ1-1
CASSLQGLTEAFF
TGTGCCAGCAGCTTACAGGGACTCACTGAAGCTTTCTTT
>TRBD1|.|TRBV5-1|TRBJ2-1
CASSLGTGGNEQFF
TGCGCCAGCAGCTTGGGGACAGGGGGCAATGAGCAGTTCTTC
>TRBD1|.|TRBV4-3|TRBJ1-2
CASSPGTGGAFLGYTF
TGCGCCAGCAGCCCCGGGACAGGGGGGGCTTTCTTGGGCTACACCTTC
>TRBD2|.|TRBV5-1|TRBJ2-3
CASSLGRGGSTDTQYF
TGCGCCAGCAGCCTGGGGCGGGGGGGTAGCACAGATACGCAGTATTTT
>TRBD1|.|TRBV19|TRBJ1-5
CARVRRTGHAQLQHF
TGTGCCAGAGTACGGCGGACAGGACACGCTCAGCTCCAGCATTTT
>TRBD1|.|TRBV7-9|TRBJ1-1
CASSFSGGNTEAFF
TGTGCCAGCAGCTTTTCAGGGGGCAACACTGAAGCTTTCTTT
>TRBD1|.|TRBV9|TRBJ2-1
CASSADGTGRNEQFF
TGTGCCAGCAGCGCCGACGGGACAGGGCGTAATGAGCAGTTCTTC
>.|.|TRBV9|TRBJ1-2
CASSLTRGASYGYTF
TGTGCCAGCAGCCTCACACGGGGGGCGAGCTATGGCTACACCTTC